This passage covers 10 T cell receptor beta chains from one sample sequenced in a study of T cell responses to AZD1222 COVID-19 vaccine (dated by TCRdb to the early 2020s). Library method: the immunoSEQ multiplex PCR assay. TCRdb limited this immuneACCESS table to in-frame rearrangements with V and J called. A share of clones is missing; checked studies link under half to unresolved V genes, and the rest is unexplained. The sample has approximately 85,000 clones on record, less than 90% of them singletons. The ten largest account for approximately 7% of the sample. The label giving this sample's time point can be read as: baseline before first vaccination. Material: peripheral blood, obtained on day 0 of AZD1222 vaccination. The receptors were sampled from an adult in good health.

This rearrangement joins TRBV7-8 to TRBJ2-2, with D maybe TRBD1 (6 bases). This CDR3 has 13 residues. Per the germline V gene, CDR1 is SGHVS and CDR2 is FQNEAQ. Trimming took 1 base from V and 6 from J, leaving 6 bases between them. CDR3 nucleotides: TGTGCCAGCAGCTTAGGGACAGCCGGGGAGCTGTTTTTT. This gives the protein CASSLGTAGELFF.

The chain links TRBV7-8 to TRBJ2-1, with TRBD2 as a possible D gene (5 bases). CDR1 and CDR2 (germline): SGHVS, FQNEAQ. The V end lost 5 bases, the J end lost 3 bases, and 8 bases lay between the germline ends. The CDR3 covers 13 residues. The CDR3 protein is CASSPGIYNEQFF. CDR3 sequence (DNA): TGTGCCAGCAGCCCGGGAATCTACAATGAGCAGTTCTTC.

The chain combines TRBV3-1 (or the pseudogene TRBV3-2) with TRBJ2-5; 7 nucleotides match TRBD2. In germline, CDR1 is LGHDT, CDR2 YNNKEL (reference sequence). There are 14 residues in the CDR3. J was trimmed by 6 bases and V by 1 base; bases with no gene match: 5. The CDR3 spells CASSQGGTTKTQYF. The CDR3 DNA follows: TGTGCCAGCAGCCAAGGTGGGACTACTAAGACCCAGTACTTC.

This chain links TRBV30 with TRBJ1-3; D is unclear. Trimming shortened V by 2 bases and J by 0 bases, and 5 bases separated the two germline ends. Germline V gives CDR1 GTSNPN, CDR2 SVGIG (reference sequence). The length of the CDR3 is 13 residues. The CDR3 DNA follows: TGTGCCTGGAGTCACTTCTCTGGAAACACCATATATTTT. This translates into CAWSHFSGNTIYF. Combining the CDR3 with reference TRBV30 and TRBJ1-3 gives the whole variable domain SQTIHQWPATLVQPVGSPLSLECTVEGTSNPNLYWYRQAAGRGLQLLFYSVGIGQISSEVPQNLSASRPQDRQFILSSKKLLLSDSGFYLCAWSHFSGNTIYFGEGSWLTVV.

V and J are TRBV29-1 and TRBJ2-3; possibly TRBD1 for D (5 bases). This CDR3 contains 11 residues. Trimming took 6 bases from V and 6 from J, leaving 10 bases between them. Germline CDR1 reads SQVTM; CDR2 reads ANQGSEA. The CDR3 sequence is CSVGHLDTQYF. CDR3 coding DNA: TGCAGCGTAGGACATCTCGATACGCAGTATTTT.

V usage is TRBV19 and J usage is TRBJ1-4; D is uncertain. Germline loops: CDR1 LNHDA, CDR2 SQIVND (reference sequence). With 6 bases removed from V and 11 bases from J, the gap between germline ends came to 10 bases. The CDR3 consists of 11 residues. The CDR3 nucleotides are TGTGCCAGTAGAATGGGAGGGAAACTGTTTTTT. This translates into CASRMGGKLFF.

The gene calls are TRBV6-5 and TRBJ1-2; TRBD1 is a possible D gene (5 bases). This CDR3 comprises 13 residues. Germline V CDR1 and CDR2: MNHEY, SVGAGI. V gave up 8 bases and J gave up 8 bases, with 18 bases separating them. Here the CDR3 DNA reads TGTGCCAGCGCAGGCTTGGACACCTACGGCTACACCTTC. Its protein product is CASAGLDTYGYTF.

The genes are TRBV5-1 and TRBJ2-1; 12 nucleotides line up with TRBD2. With 3 bases clipped from V and 4 bases from J, the junction kept 11 bases outside the gene matches. CDR3 length equals 18 residues. In germline, CDR1 is SGHRS, CDR2 YFSETQ. CDR3 nucleotide sequence: TGCGCCAGCAGCTCCACCCCAACTAGCGGGAGGTCTTACAATGAGCAGTTCTTC. Encoded protein: CASSSTPTSGRSYNEQFF. The full variable domain, its missing parts supplied by reference TRBV5-1 and TRBJ2-1, is KAGVTQTPRYLIKTRGQQVTLSCSPISGHRSVSWYQQTPGQGLQFLFEYFSETQRNKGNFPGRFSGRQFSNSRSEMNVSTLELGDSALYLCASSSTPTSGRSYNEQFFGPGTRLTVL.

V is TRBV18 and J is TRBJ1-1; D is uncertain. Germline CDR1 and CDR2: KGHSH and LQKENI. The CDR3 spans 15 residues. V was shortened by 6 bases and J by 1 base, with 15 bases between the two germline ends. The CDR3 bases are TGTGCCAGCTCCCGGACCGAACGACAGAACACTGAAGCTTTCTTT. Amino acids: CASSRTERQNTEAFF.

This clone is judged large. The chain uses TRBV4-3 and TRBJ2-7; 11 bases fit TRBD2. The CDR3 has 17 amino acids. The germline gives CDR1 LGHNA, CDR2 YSLEER. The junction had 9 bases not matched to a gene; V was cut back by 3 bases and J by 2 bases. The CDR3 sequence is CASSQALTGLAAYEQYF. CDR3 in DNA: TGCGCCAGCAGCCAGGCCCTTACGGGACTAGCGGCCTACGAGCAGTACTTC.